The 32 T cell receptor beta chains reported below all come from one sample, sequenced in a study of blood T cell repertoires in COVID-19. The assay was immunoSEQ multiplex PCR, and TCRdb's table has in-frame clones only and misses some. The table shows approximately 200,000 clones, with more than 75% occurring only once. The sample was peripheral blood. The receptor set was obtained from a man in his sixties who had recovered from COVID-19.

The chain is built from TRBV5-1 and TRBJ2-7; TRBD1 matches at 10 bases. V lost 0 bases and J lost 5; bases outside the gene matches: 5. CDR3 size: 15 residues. The germline CDR1 and CDR2 sequences are SGHRS and YFSETQ. The DNA for the CDR3 is TGCGCCAGCAGCTTGGTAGGGACAGGGGAACACGAGCAGTACTTC. This sequence encodes CASSLVGTGEHEQYF.

The chain is built from TRBV11-2 and TRBJ1-3; 7 bases fit TRBD1. Germline-derived CDR1 and CDR2 are SGHAT and FQNNGV. The CDR3 totals 14 residues. Losses at the gene ends were 7 bases for V and 4 bases for J; bases not matched to a gene: 7. The CDR3 DNA is TGTGCCAGCACCCTCTTGACAGGGGGAAACACCATATATTTT. This codes for CASTLLTGGNTIYF.

The rearrangement links TRBV2 to TRBJ1-5; TRBD1 might be the D (5 bases). Looked up from germline, CDR1 is SNHLY and CDR2 is FYNNEI. The CDR3 has 15 residues. With 4 bases removed from V and 1 base from J, the gap between germline ends came to 11 bases. This CDR3 reads CASSVRTTSNQPQHF. The DNA of the CDR3 is TGTGCCAGCAGTGTAAGGACAACGAGCAATCAGCCCCAGCATTTT.

Only one count was recorded for this clone. V gene TRBV6-2 or TRBV6-3 combines with J gene TRBJ2-7; 9 bases agree with TRBD1. CDR1 MNHEY and CDR2 SVGEGT come from the germline V gene. The CDR3 extends over 15 amino acids. The ends lost 6 bases at V and 2 bases at J; junction bases unmatched: 8. The CDR3 region has the DNA TGTGCCAGCAGCTCACCGGGACAGGGAACCTACGAGCAGTACTTC. It translates to CASSSPGQGTYEQYF.

CDR3 nucleotides: TGTGCCAGCCGATCCCTGACAGGGGCGGGGAACACCGGGGAGCTGTTTTTT. The encoded protein is CASRSLTGAGNTGELFF. J is TRBJ2-2 and V is TRBV28; 8 bases agree with TRBD1. After removal of 8 bases from V and 1 base from J, the junction contained 12 bases not matched to a gene. The CDR3 loop spans 17 amino acids. The germline CDR1 and CDR2 sequences are MDHEN and SYDVKM.

The genes are TRBV10-2 and TRBJ1-1, with 7 bases that match TRBD1. The CDR3 loop spans 13 amino acids. The germline CDR1 and CDR2 sequences are WSHSY and SAAADI. The V gene end was trimmed by 4 bases and the J gene end by 4 bases; junction bases not matched to a gene: 3. The CDR3 spells CASSGQGGTEAFF. CDR3 sequence (DNA): TGCGCCAGCAGTGGACAGGGAGGCACTGAAGCTTTCTTT.

This clone was counted a few times. This rearrangement joins TRBV13 to TRBJ1-3; TRBD1 matches at 7 bases. CDR1 and CDR2 from the germline V gene are PRHDT and FYEKMQ (reference sequence). The CDR3 sequence is 17 residues long. Trimming took 3 bases from V and 0 from J; bases not matched to a gene: 8. The CDR3, as DNA: TGTGCCAGCAGCTTCGAAGGGGGCTCTCTCTCTGGAAACACCATATATTTT. Translation gives CASSFEGGSLSGNTIYF.

The chain carries TRBV6-5 and TRBJ1-6; 7 bases match TRBD1. Losses at the gene ends were 6 bases for V and 8 bases for J; bases not matched to a gene: 4. Germline assignment: CDR1 MNHEY and CDR2 SVGAGI. There are 13 residues in the CDR3. The CDR3 region is CASRQGIYSPLHF. CDR3 sequence (DNA): TGTGCCAGCAGACAGGGGATTTATTCACCCCTCCACTTT.

As DNA, the CDR3 is TGTGCCATCAGTGGAGGGGGGGTCACTGAAGCTTTCTTT. It codes for CAISGGGVTEAFF. The chain links TRBV10-3 to TRBJ1-1; possible D gene TRBD1, 6 bases. V lost 4 bases and J lost 4, with 10 bases in between. This CDR3 contains 13 residues. Germline V gene data show CDR1 as ENHRY and CDR2 as SYGVKD.

This clone is a singleton in its sample. This chain links TRBV9 with TRBJ1-3; D unclear. Trimming removed 2 bases from V and 1 base from J, with 4 bases in between. The CDR3 contains 13 residues. Germline V lookup: CDR1 SGDLS, CDR2 YYNGEE. The DNA for the CDR3 is TGTGCCAGCAGCGTCGCGTCTGGAAACACCATATATTTT. It is translated as CASSVASGNTIYF.

This clone came up once. V usage is TRBV29-1 and J usage is TRBJ2-5; 8 bases match TRBD1. Trimming took 7 bases from V and 4 from J; bases not matched to a gene: 8. CDR3 length: 13 residues. Per the germline V gene, CDR1 is SQVTM and CDR2 is ANQGSEA. CDR3 coding DNA: TGCAGCGCAGGACAGGGAGGTCCAGAGACCCAGTACTTC. As protein: CSAGQGGPETQYF.

A single count supports this clone. The V call is TRBV5-8, the J call TRBJ2-3; D is unclear. The ends were cut back, 4 bases at V and 4 bases at J, with 7 bases in the middle. The germline gives CDR1 SGHTS, CDR2 YDEGEE. This CDR3 region has 12 residues. The CDR3 nucleotides are TGTGCCAGCAGCCCTCGGGCAGATACGCAGTATTTT. This gives the protein CASSPRADTQYF.

The chain employs TRBV18 and TRBJ2-2, with 7 bases identical to TRBD2. In germline, CDR1 is KGHSH, CDR2 LQKENI. Trimming cost V 0 bases and J 4 bases; bases outside gene matches: 5. This CDR3 contains 16 residues. The CDR3 here is CASSPPASGGTGELFF. The CDR3 nucleotides read TGTGCCAGCTCACCACCGGCTAGCGGAGGCACCGGGGAGCTGTTTTTT. The full variable domain, its missing parts supplied by reference TRBV18 and TRBJ2-2, is NAGVMQNPRHLVRRRGQEARLRCSPMKGHSHVYWYRQLPEEGLKFMVYLQKENIIDESGMPKERFSAEFPKEGPSILRIQQVVRGDSAAYFCASSPPASGGTGELFFGEGSRLTVL.

This chain links TRBV11-3 with TRBJ1-3, with 8 bases fitting TRBD1. Germline CDR1 SGHNT, CDR2 YENEEA. The junction had 9 bases not matched to a gene; V was cut back by 5 bases and J by 6 bases. The CDR3 consists of 15 residues. CDR3 in amino acids: CASSETTGVTNTIYF. The CDR3 region has the DNA TGTGCCAGCAGCGAAACGACAGGGGTTACAAACACCATATATTTT.

This chain links TRBV28 with TRBJ2-7, with 7 bases matching TRBD2. Germline assignment: CDR1 MDHEN and CDR2 SYDVKM. V shed 8 bases and J 6 bases; nucleotides not matched to a gene: 22. The length of the CDR3 is 17 residues. The CDR3 reads CASLTRGGQSSHREQYF. For the CDR3, the DNA is TGTGCCAGCCTTACCCGGGGAGGGCAGTCATCCCATCGCGAGCAGTACTTC.

A single count supports this clone. CDR3 amino acids: CASSPVSGPPADTQYF. CDR3 in DNA: TGTGCCAGCAGCCCAGTCAGCGGCCCCCCGGCAGATACGCAGTATTTT. The V call is TRBV7-2, the J call TRBJ2-3; D is perhaps TRBD2 (5 bases). Trimming took off 5 bases at V and 4 bases at J, with 19 bases between the two ends. This CDR3 has 16 residues. Germline CDR1 reads SGHTA; CDR2 reads FQGNSA.

V is TRBV19 and J is TRBJ2-1, with 8 bases matching TRBD2. This CDR3 comprises 14 residues. V was pared by 7 bases and J by 10 bases, with 12 bases of the junction left unmatched. Germline-derived CDR1 and CDR2 are LNHDA and SQIVND (reference sequence). CDR3 amino acids: CASKSGGGYLEQFF. In DNA, the CDR3 is TGTGCCAGTAAATCCGGGGGGGGCTATTTGGAGCAGTTCTTC.

The chain uses TRBV5-8 and TRBJ2-3; the D is unclear. The CDR3 extends over 14 amino acids. Germline lookup yields CDR1 SGHTS and CDR2 YDEGEE. The V end was cut by 2 bases, the J end by 0 bases, with 7 bases between. The DNA for the CDR3 is TGTGCCAGCAGCTTACAGTCAAGCACAGATACGCAGTATTTT. It specifies CASSLQSSTDTQYF.

The CDR3 is CASSYKGGEYNEQFF. DNA of the CDR3: TGTGCCAGCAGCTATAAAGGCGGGGAGTACAATGAGCAGTTCTTC. The genes are TRBV3-1 (or the pseudogene TRBV3-2) and TRBJ2-1; D is possibly TRBD2 (6 bases). Germline V CDR1 and CDR2: LGHDT, YNNKEL (reference sequence). V was pared by 5 bases and J by 4 bases, with 15 bases between. The CDR3 length is 15 residues.

The rearrangement joins TRBV28 to TRBJ1-2; no reliable D call. Deletions cut 4 bases from V and 0 bases from J, with 9 bases between. CDR1 and CDR2 (germline): MDHEN, SYDVKM. The CDR3 length is 14 residues. DNA for the CDR3: TGTGCCAGCAGTTCTGGACTCTCTAACTATGGCTACACCTTC. Translation gives CASSSGLSNYGYTF.

The V and J genes are TRBV6-6 and TRBJ1-1; D might be TRBD1 (5 bases). The CDR3 runs to 14 residues. The V and J ends lost 6 bases and 0 bases respectively, with 11 bases between them. CDR1 and CDR2 (germline): MNHNY, SVGAGI (reference sequence). The CDR3 loop is CASRRQGLNTEAFF. Here the CDR3 DNA reads TGTGCCAGCAGGCGGCAGGGCCTGAACACTGAAGCTTTCTTT.

This chain links TRBV24-1 with TRBJ1-1; TRBD1 is a possible D gene (6 bases). The length of the CDR3 is 13 residues. Trimming shortened V by 6 bases and J by 7 bases, and 14 bases separated the two germline ends. The germline gives CDR1 KGHDR, CDR2 SFDVKD. CDR3 sequence reads: CATSQSGQREAFF. CDR3 DNA: TGTGCCACCAGTCAGTCGGGACAACGTGAAGCTTTCTTT.

The V and J genes are TRBV10-3 and TRBJ2-1; 10 bases map to TRBD2. The CDR3 has 15 residues. V lost 2 bases to trimming and J lost 6 bases; unmatched junction nucleotides: 4. Looked up from germline, CDR1 is ENHRY and CDR2 is SYGVKD. The CDR3 DNA sequence: TGTGCCATCAGTGAGGAACTAGCGGGGATCAATGAGCAGTTCTTC. Residues: CAISEELAGINEQFF.

The chain links TRBV7-9 to TRBJ2-3, with 9 positions matching TRBD1. Germline V gene lookup returns CDR1 SEHNR and CDR2 FQNEAQ (reference sequence). V trimming: 5 bases; J trimming: 5 bases; junction bases outside the gene matches: 8. The CDR3 runs 15 residues. CDR3 region: CASSPAGQGLDTQYF. Here the CDR3 DNA reads TGTGCCAGCAGCCCCGCCGGACAGGGGTTAGATACGCAGTATTTT. The whole variable domain, remainder taken from reference TRBV7-9 and TRBJ2-3, is DTGVSQNPRHKITKRGQNVTFRCDPISEHNRLYWYRQTLGQGPEFLTYFQNEAQLEKSRLLSDRFSAERPKGSFSTLEIQRTEQGDSAMYLCASSPAGQGLDTQYFGPGTRLTVL.

The rearrangement joins TRBV11-2 to TRBJ2-7; tentatively, D is TRBD2 (6 bases). Between the trimmed V and J ends, which lost 3 bases and 6 bases, there was a span of 12 bases. The CDR3 sequence is 13 residues long. Per the germline V gene, CDR1 is SGHAT and CDR2 is FQNNGV. Here the CDR3 DNA reads TGTGCCAGCAGCTTTGGGGCCGGGGGCGAGCAGTACTTC. Residues: CASSFGAGGEQYF.

The rearrangement joins TRBV28 to TRBJ1-1; 7 bases align to TRBD1. The CDR3 is 17 amino acids. Germline CDR1 is MDHEN and CDR2 is SYDVKM. Losses at the gene ends were 7 bases for V and 1 base for J; bases not matched to a gene: 15. The CDR3 sequence: CASTAIGTAGGNTEAFF. As DNA, the CDR3 is TGTGCCAGCACAGCGATTGGGACAGCCGGGGGGAACACTGAAGCTTTCTTT. Full variable domain (outside the CDR3, taken from reference TRBV28 and TRBJ1-1): DVKVTQSSRYLVKRTGEKVFLECVQDMDHENMFWYRQDPGLGLRLIYFSYDVKMKEKGDIPEGYSVSREKKERFSLILESASTNQTSMYLCASTAIGTAGGNTEAFFGQGTRLTVV.

V gene TRBV7-8 combines with J gene TRBJ2-1, with D maybe TRBD1 (6 bases). In germline, CDR1 is SGHVS, CDR2 FQNEAQ. V lost 1 base and J lost 0, with 7 bases in between. This CDR3 is 15 amino acids long. CDR3 nucleotide sequence: TGTGCCAGCAGCTTAGAGGACAGCTCCTACAATGAGCAGTTCTTC. Protein sequence: CASSLEDSSYNEQFF. The variable domain in full, with the rest retrieved from reference TRBV7-8 and TRBJ2-1, is GAGVSQSPRYKVAKRGQDVALRCDPISGHVSLFWYQQALGQGPEFLTYFQNEAQLDKSGLPSDRFFAERPEGSVSTLKIQRTQQEDSAVYLCASSLEDSSYNEQFFGPGTRLTVL.

The V call is TRBV5-4, the J call TRBJ2-4, with TRBD2 identical over 7 bases. J was trimmed by 2 bases and V by 4 bases; bases with no gene match: 9. Germline V lookup: CDR1 SGHNT, CDR2 YYREEE (reference sequence). The CDR3 contains 16 residues. The CDR3 bases are TGTGCCAGCAGCGAGAACATAGCGGGTTCCAAAAACATTCAGTACTTC. Amino acids: CASSENIAGSKNIQYF.

This clone was seen only a few times. The rearrangement joins TRBV6-5 to TRBJ1-1; 9 nucleotides match TRBD1. CDR3 size: 15 residues. V lost 4 bases to trimming and J lost 5 bases; unmatched junction nucleotides: 8. Germline CDR1 MNHEY, CDR2 SVGAGI. The CDR3 DNA follows: TGTGCCAGCAGTTCGGTCCCGACAGGGGGAACTGAAGCTTTCTTT. Its protein is CASSSVPTGGTEAFF.

This clone showed up just once. V is TRBV11-2 and J is TRBJ1-5, with 8 bases fitting TRBD1. Trimming cost V 5 bases and J 1 base; bases outside gene matches: 1. This CDR3 is 14 amino acids long. Germline assignment: CDR1 SGHAT and CDR2 FQNNGV. CDR3 nucleotides: TGTGCCAGCAGCCGGGACAGGAGCAATCAGCCCCAGCATTTT. Its translation is CASSRDRSNQPQHF.

V and J are TRBV19 and TRBJ1-2, with TRBD1 as a possible D gene (5 bases). The V and J ends lost 6 bases and 2 bases respectively, with 13 bases between them. This CDR3 region has 14 residues. Per germline, CDR1 LNHDA and CDR2 SQIVND (reference sequence). The CDR3 DNA reads TGTGCCAGTAGACCAACGACAGCAAACTATGGCTACACCTTC. Translating it yields CASRPTTANYGYTF. Full variable domain (rest looked up from reference TRBV19 and TRBJ1-2): DGGITQSPKYLFRKEGQNVTLSCEQNLNHDAMYWYRQDPGQGLRLIYYSQIVNDFQKGDIAEGYSVSREKKESFPLTVTSAQKNPTAFYLCASRPTTANYGYTFGSGTRLTVV.

The chain is built from TRBV5-8 and TRBJ2-3; 7 bases are shared with TRBD1. Germline assignment: CDR1 SGHTS and CDR2 YDEGEE. The trim removed 2 bases at V and 14 bases at J, leaving 8 bases unmatched. The CDR3 consists of 12 residues. The CDR3 bases are TGTGCCAGCAGCTTTACGGGACAGCAACGGTATTTT. Amino acids: CASSFTGQQRYF.